Each of the 18 T cell receptor beta chains below was sequenced from the same sample in a study of cytomegalovirus exposure and HLA in healthy donors. Amplification used 60 Vbeta primers and 13 Jbeta primers. TCRdb's copy holds only in-frame clones and misses some; the assay was immunoSEQ multiplex PCR. Of 130,000 or so clones listed, about 86% are singletons. The sample comprised PBMCs. The source is a woman aged 40 to 49 in good health and CMV-seronegative.

The chain recombines TRBV29-1 with TRBJ2-3; D perhaps matches TRBD2 (6 bases). With 5 bases removed from V and 0 bases from J, the gap between germline ends came to 12 bases. Germline CDR1 and CDR2: SQVTM and ANQGSEA. This CDR3 region has 14 residues. This chain's CDR3 is CSVWIRGSTDTQYF. CDR3 coding DNA: TGCAGCGTTTGGATTCGGGGGAGCACAGATACGCAGTATTTT.

The chain joins TRBV4-2 to TRBJ2-3, with 12 bases lining up with TRBD2. The trim removed 0 bases at V and 4 bases at J, leaving 2 bases unmatched. CDR3 length: 16 amino acids. Germline V gene data show CDR1 as LGHNA and CDR2 as YNFKEQ. Written as DNA, the CDR3 is TGTGCCAGCAGCCAAGATCTAGCGGGGGGGCCAGATACGCAGTATTTT. Amino acids: CASSQDLAGGPDTQYF.

This rearrangement joins TRBV6-5 to TRBJ1-4; TRBD1 aligns across 10 bases. Germline V CDR1 and CDR2: MNHEY, SVGAGI. The CDR3 is 14 residues long. V gave up 6 bases and J gave up 8 bases; unmatched junction bases: 6. The CDR3 nucleotides are TGTGCCAGCAGAATGACAGGGGGCCTCGAAAAACTGTTTTTT. It encodes CASRMTGGLEKLFF.

The DNA for the CDR3 is TGTGCCAGTAGTCACAGGGGGTTTTTCGGGGAGCTGTTTTTT. It encodes CASSHRGFFGELFF. The chain uses TRBV19 and TRBJ2-2; TRBD1 matches 8 bases. The germline gives CDR1 LNHDA, CDR2 SQIVND (reference sequence). This CDR3 has 14 amino acids. The trim removed 5 bases at V and 7 bases at J, leaving 6 bases unmatched.

This clone is a singleton in its sample. This chain joins TRBV29-1 and TRBJ1-3; D remains unclear. This CDR3 has 13 residues. Trimming took 6 bases from V and 8 from J, leaving 17 bases between them. Per the germline V gene, CDR1 is SQVTM and CDR2 is ANQGSEA. The CDR3: CSVLHDNEDTIYF. The CDR3 DNA reads as TGCAGCGTGCTACATGATAATGAGGACACCATATATTTT. The whole variable domain, filled in from reference TRBV29-1 and TRBJ1-3, reads SAVISQKPSRDICQRGTSLTIQCQVDSQVTMMFWYRQQPGQSLTLIATANQGSEATYESGFVIDKFPISRPNLTFSTLTVSNMSPEDSSIYLCSVLHDNEDTIYFGEGSWLTVV.

The chain has TRBV7-2 and TRBJ2-1; the match to TRBD2 covers 7 bases. The CDR3 is 16 amino acids. Trimming cost V 4 bases and J 3 bases; bases outside gene matches: 9. Germline CDR1 SGHTA, CDR2 FQGNSA. The CDR3 DNA sequence: TGTGCCAGCAGCTCCGGTAGCGGGTCAGGCTACAATGAGCAGTTCTTC. Translated: CASSSGSGSGYNEQFF.

In this sample, this clone turned up a few times. V gene TRBV6-1 combines with J gene TRBJ2-7, with TRBD2 matching over 7 bases. The CDR3 has 15 residues. Germline CDR1 reads MNHNS; CDR2 reads SASEGT. V was clipped by 1 base and J by 1 base; unmatched bases: 4. DNA of the CDR3: TGTGCCAGCAGTGAAGGGTGGGGGGGTTCCTACGAGCAGTACTTC. Translated: CASSEGWGGSYEQYF.

The gene calls are TRBV5-1 and TRBJ1-6, with 7 nucleotides matching TRBD1. Trimming removed 0 bases from V and 10 bases from J; junction bases left unmatched: 10. This CDR3 comprises 16 residues. Germline CDR1 SGHRS, CDR2 YFSETQ. CDR3 in amino acids: CASSLAWTGAGSPLHF. Here the CDR3 DNA reads TGCGCCAGCAGCTTGGCCTGGACAGGCGCCGGGTCACCCCTCCACTTT. The variable domain in full, completed from reference TRBV5-1 and TRBJ1-6, reads KAGVTQTPRYLIKTRGQQVTLSCSPISGHRSVSWYQQTPGQGLQFLFEYFSETQRNKGNFPGRFSGRQFSNSRSEMNVSTLELGDSALYLCASSLAWTGAGSPLHFGNGTRLTVT.

In nucleotides, the CDR3 is TGTGCCAGCAGTTTTTCAACGGTCCAGAACACCGGGGAGCTGTTTTTT. It specifies CASSFSTVQNTGELFF. The chain links TRBV27 to TRBJ2-2; D is ambiguous. The CDR3 extends over 16 amino acids. In germline, CDR1 is MNHEY, CDR2 SMNVEV (reference sequence). With 3 bases removed from V and 1 base from J, the gap between germline ends came to 12 bases.

This chain joins TRBV7-3 and TRBJ1-2; perhaps TRBD1 as D (6 bases). Germline V CDR1 and CDR2: SGHTA, FQGTGA. The CDR3 loop spans 12 amino acids. V lost 5 bases and J lost 8, with 12 bases in between. The CDR3: CASSPTGNGYTF. DNA for the CDR3: TGTGCCAGCAGCCCAACAGGGAACGGCTACACCTTC.

The CDR3 DNA reads TGTGCCAGCAGCGTAGAGGGACAGGGGGTCTATGGCTACACCTTC. Translating gives CASSVEGQGVYGYTF. The gene calls are TRBV9 and TRBJ1-2; 11 nucleotides align to TRBD1. This CDR3 region has 15 residues. The V gene's germline CDR1 is SGDLS and CDR2 YYNGEE. Germline trimming cut 0 bases from V and 4 bases from J; bases unmatched to any gene: 2.

The chain couples TRBV27 to TRBJ2-1; 7 bases align to TRBD2. The CDR3 totals 15 residues. Germline values: CDR1 MNHEY, CDR2 SMNVEV (reference sequence). V lost 6 bases and J lost 2; bases outside the gene matches: 7. CDR3 DNA: TGTGCCAGCAGGCTCGCGGGAGCCGCCTACAATGAGCAGTTCTTC. This sequence encodes CASRLAGAAYNEQFF.

This rearrangement joins TRBV12-2 to TRBJ2-7; the table assigns TRBD1, which was not confirmed against the DNA. TRBV12-2 is a pseudogene segment. The CDR3 is made up of 14 amino acids. Written as DNA, the CDR3 is TGTGCAAGTCGCTACCGGGACAGCTCAGCGCTACAGTACTTC. Translation: CASRYRDSSALQYF.

V gene TRBV18 combines with J gene TRBJ1-3, with TRBD1 matching 7 bases. Trimming took 2 bases from V and 2 from J; bases not matched to a gene: 3. CDR3 length: 15 amino acids. Germline CDR1 and CDR2: KGHSH and LQKENI. CDR3 DNA sequence: TGTGCCAGCTCACCAACGCAGGGGGCTGGAAACACCATATATTTT. Translated: CASSPTQGAGNTIYF. The whole variable domain, remainder taken from reference TRBV18 and TRBJ1-3, is NAGVMQNPRHLVRRRGQEARLRCSPMKGHSHVYWYRQLPEEGLKFMVYLQKENIIDESGMPKERFSAEFPKEGPSILRIQQVVRGDSAAYFCASSPTQGAGNTIYFGEGSWLTVV.

J is TRBJ2-7 and V is TRBV9; 8 bases fit TRBD2. Germline V lookup: CDR1 SGDLS, CDR2 YYNGEE. The CDR3 sequence is 14 residues long. The V and J ends lost 3 bases and 6 bases, in that order; junction bases with no gene match: 8. In DNA, the CDR3 is TGTGCCAGCAGCGCCATAGCGGGATCTCTCGAGCAGTACTTC. Its protein product is CASSAIAGSLEQYF.

CDR3 protein: CASSPRWGENTEAFF. The CDR3, as DNA: TGTGCCAGCAGCCCAAGATGGGGGGAGAACACTGAAGCTTTCTTT. The chain combines TRBV9 with TRBJ1-1; possibly TRBD1 for D (5 bases). The germline V gene encodes CDR1 SGDLS and CDR2 YYNGEE. The ends were cut back, 4 bases at V and 1 base at J, with 14 bases in the middle. There are 15 residues in the CDR3.

The chain links TRBV5-4 to TRBJ1-2; no definite D call. Trimming cost V 6 bases and J 2 bases, with 11 bases left between them. The CDR3 totals 13 residues. The germline V gene has CDR1 SGHNT and CDR2 YYREEE (reference sequence). CDR3 residues: CASTRGLNYGYTF. The DNA of the CDR3 is TGTGCCAGCACTCGAGGGTTAAACTATGGCTACACCTTC.

The rearrangement links TRBV9 to TRBJ2-3, with TRBD1 matching 9 bases. This CDR3 is 17 amino acids long. With V trimmed by 3 bases and J by 7 bases, 15 bases remained unmatched. Germline assignment: CDR1 SGDLS and CDR2 YYNGEE. The CDR3 DNA is TGTGCCAGCAGCGCAACGAAAACAGGGGGCGCGCAGTATACGCAGTATTTT. Its translation: CASSATKTGGAQYTQYF.